A selection of T cell receptor beta chains follows, all from one sample in a study of cytomegalovirus exposure and HLA in healthy donors. The repertoire was sequenced with immunoSEQ multiplex PCR; TCRdb's copy has only in-frame clones and lacks some. This sample carries approximately 67,000 clones, about 65% of them seen once, and the ten largest clones take around 1.9%. Sample: PBMCs. These receptors all come from a woman in her twenties or thirties in good health and CMV-seronegative. Each CDR3 is given with its conserved first and last residue. The order of the fields is J gene, D gene, V gene, clone size, CDR3 DNA, CDR3 protein. D genes are given only for firm matches. The size field is filled for only some rows; it gives once, few, many or a size class.

J: TRBJ2-2; D: TRBD2; V: TRBV4-2; size: NA; DNA: TGTGCCAGCAGCTGGGGTGGCCTAGCGGTGACCGGGGAGCTGTTTTTT; CDR3: CASSWGGLAVTGELFF
J: TRBJ2-1; D: NA; V: TRBV15; size: NA; DNA: TGTGCCACCAGCACCCCCCTGAGGAATGAGCAGTTCTTC; CDR3: CATSTPLRNEQFF
J: TRBJ1-2; D: TRBD1; V: TRBV6-1; size: NA; DNA: TGTGCCAGCAGTTTCCTCGGACAGGGATATGGCTACACCTTC; CDR3: CASSFLGQGYGYTF
J: TRBJ2-1; D: NA; V: TRBV7-9; size: NA; DNA: TGTGCCAGCAGCTTAGCATCGGGGAAAGTCTACAATGAGCAGTTCTTC; CDR3: CASSLASGKVYNEQFF
J: TRBJ1-4; D: NA; V: TRBV30; size: NA; DNA: TGTGCCTGGTCGACCCGGGACTCCTGGGGTGAAAAACTGTTTTTT; CDR3: CAWSTRDSWGEKLFF
J: TRBJ2-1; D: TRBD2; V: TRBV29-1; size: NA; DNA: TGCAGCGTCCGACCAGAGGTAGCGGGGGGGAACAATGAGCAGTTCTTC; CDR3: CSVRPEVAGGNNEQFF
J: TRBJ1-2; D: NA; V: TRBV2; size: NA; DNA: TGTGCCAGCAGTGAACCGGGGGGCTATGGCTACACCTTC; CDR3: CASSEPGGYGYTF
J: TRBJ1-1; D: TRBD1; V: TRBV5-4; size: NA; DNA: TGTGCCAGCAGCTTGTGGGAACAGGGGCTAGCGAACACTGAAGCTTTCTTT; CDR3: CASSLWEQGLANTEAFF
J: TRBJ1-2; D: TRBD1; V: TRBV7-2; size: NA; DNA: TGTGCCAGCAGCGGACCGGGACAGGGTGTGGATGGCTACACCTTC; CDR3: CASSGPGQGVDGYTF
J: TRBJ2-3; D: TRBD2; V: TRBV10-1; size: many; DNA: TGCGCCAGGACAACTAGCGGGACGATCACAAACACAGATACGCAGTATTTT; CDR3: CARTTSGTITNTDTQYF
J: TRBJ1-1; D: TRBD1; V: TRBV5-6; size: few; DNA: TGTGCCAGCACCCGGGACAGGGGGCAGCAAGCTTTCTTT; CDR3: CASTRDRGQQAFF
J: TRBJ1-2; D: NA; V: TRBV18; size: NA; DNA: TGTGCCAGCTCACCAGGGGGGAACTATGGCTACACCTTC; CDR3: CASSPGGNYGYTF
J: TRBJ2-7; D: TRBD1; V: TRBV7-9; size: NA; DNA: TGTTCCAGCAGCTTAAGTCGGGCGGGACAGGCCTACGAGCAGTACTTC; CDR3: CSSSLSRAGQAYEQYF
J: TRBJ2-5; D: TRBD2; V: TRBV28; size: NA; DNA: TGTGCCAGCAGTCGGACTAGCGGGGGAGAGACCCAGTACTTC; CDR3: CASSRTSGGETQYF
J: TRBJ1-4; D: TRBD1; V: TRBV5-1; size: NA; DNA: TGCGCCAGCAGCTTGACAGGGGGCCGAGAAAAACTGTTTTTT; CDR3: CASSLTGGREKLFF
J: TRBJ2-1; D: NA; V: TRBV5-8; size: NA; DNA: TGTGCCAGCAGCCGAACTAAATATGAGCAGTTCTTC; CDR3: CASSRTKYEQFF
J: TRBJ1-1; D: TRBD1; V: TRBV5-1; size: NA; DNA: TGCGCCAGCAGCCCAGGACAGGGGGCGCGGGGCACTGAAGCTTTCTTT; CDR3: CASSPGQGARGTEAFF
J: TRBJ1-2; D: NA; V: TRBV2; size: NA; DNA: TGTGCCAGCCGACAGGAGACTGGCTACACCTTC; CDR3: CASRQETGYTF
J: TRBJ2-3; D: TRBD1; V: TRBV19; size: NA; DNA: TGTGCCAGTAGTATAGAAAGGGGGCCGGCAGATACGCAGTATTTT; CDR3: CASSIERGPADTQYF
J: TRBJ1-5; D: TRBD1; V: TRBV19; size: NA; DNA: TGTGCCAGTCTGTATCGGGCAGGGGGCGCGGGCAATCAGCCCCAGCATTTT; CDR3: CASLYRAGGAGNQPQHF
J: TRBJ2-3; D: TRBD2; V: TRBV19; size: NA; DNA: TGTGCCAGTAGTCCTTGGGGGTCGGGGGGGGCAGATACGCAGTATTTT; CDR3: CASSPWGSGGADTQYF
J: TRBJ1-5; D: TRBD1; V: TRBV7-2; size: once; DNA: TGTGCCAGCAGCTTCGATCGCGGTAGCACAGGGGCCAATCAGCCCCAGCATTTT; CDR3: CASSFDRGSTGANQPQHF
J: TRBJ1-1; D: NA; V: TRBV10-3; size: NA; DNA: TGTGCCATCAGTGTACGAGGGAGAGACACTGAAGCTTTCTTT; CDR3: CAISVRGRDTEAFF
J: TRBJ2-5; D: TRBD2; V: TRBV7-7; size: NA; DNA: TGTGCCAGCAGCTCAGGAGTAGCGGGGGGGCAGGAGACCCAGTACTTC; CDR3: CASSSGVAGGQETQYF
J: TRBJ2-7; D: NA; V: TRBV28; size: NA; DNA: TGTGCCAGCAGTTTATTCGGCAGGGACTCCTACGAGCAGTACTTC; CDR3: CASSLFGRDSYEQYF
J: TRBJ1-2; D: NA; V: TRBV30; size: NA; DNA: TGTGCCTGGAAAGGCAGGGCTATCGGCTACACCTTC; CDR3: CAWKGRAIGYTF
J: TRBJ2-5; D: TRBD1; V: TRBV29-1; size: once; DNA: TGCAGCGTTGGCAGGGGGCCGCAAGAGACCCAGTACTTC; CDR3: CSVGRGPQETQYF
J: TRBJ1-2; D: NA; V: TRBV5-1; size: NA; DNA: TGCGCCAGCAGCTTGATGGGAACGGGGAATTTCATCTATGGCTACACCTTC; CDR3: CASSLMGTGNFIYGYTF
J: TRBJ1-6; D: NA; V: TRBV28; size: once; DNA: TGTGCCAGCAGTTTGGGAGGGGGAGATTCACCCCTCCACTTT; CDR3: CASSLGGGDSPLHF
J: TRBJ2-3; D: NA; V: TRBV27; size: NA; DNA: TGTGTCAGCAGTCAATTCACAGATACGCAGTATTTT; CDR3: CVSSQFTDTQYF
J: TRBJ1-1; D: TRBD1; V: TRBV18; size: NA; DNA: TGTGCCAGCTCACCCCGGACAGGGGGAATGAACACTGAAGCTTTCTTT; CDR3: CASSPRTGGMNTEAFF
J: TRBJ1-2; D: NA; V: TRBV6-1; size: NA; DNA: TGTGCCAGCAGTGAAGGAGCAGGGGTTACGTATGGCTACACCTTC; CDR3: CASSEGAGVTYGYTF
J: TRBJ2-6; D: NA; V: TRBV5-6; size: few; DNA: TGTGCCAGCAGCCTACCCTCTGGGGCCAACGTCCTGACTTTC; CDR3: CASSLPSGANVLTF
J: TRBJ1-1; D: NA; V: TRBV19; size: NA; DNA: TGTGCCAGTAGTCCCCCTGGGTCGCAGGTGGTGGGTGAAGCTTTCTTT; CDR3: CASSPPGSQVVGEAFF
J: TRBJ1-6; D: TRBD1; V: TRBV6-5; size: NA; DNA: TGTGCCAGCAGTGACAGGGGGAATTCACCCCTCCACTTT; CDR3: CASSDRGNSPLHF
J: TRBJ1-5; D: TRBD1; V: TRBV6-5; size: NA; DNA: TGTGCCAGCTCTGAGGGCAGGGGGCGTCAGCCCCAGCATTTT; CDR3: CASSEGRGRQPQHF
J: TRBJ1-6; D: NA; V: TRBV6-5; size: NA; DNA: TGTGCCAGCAGTCCATCGGGGGGGCGGAATTCACCCCTCCACTTT; CDR3: CASSPSGGRNSPLHF